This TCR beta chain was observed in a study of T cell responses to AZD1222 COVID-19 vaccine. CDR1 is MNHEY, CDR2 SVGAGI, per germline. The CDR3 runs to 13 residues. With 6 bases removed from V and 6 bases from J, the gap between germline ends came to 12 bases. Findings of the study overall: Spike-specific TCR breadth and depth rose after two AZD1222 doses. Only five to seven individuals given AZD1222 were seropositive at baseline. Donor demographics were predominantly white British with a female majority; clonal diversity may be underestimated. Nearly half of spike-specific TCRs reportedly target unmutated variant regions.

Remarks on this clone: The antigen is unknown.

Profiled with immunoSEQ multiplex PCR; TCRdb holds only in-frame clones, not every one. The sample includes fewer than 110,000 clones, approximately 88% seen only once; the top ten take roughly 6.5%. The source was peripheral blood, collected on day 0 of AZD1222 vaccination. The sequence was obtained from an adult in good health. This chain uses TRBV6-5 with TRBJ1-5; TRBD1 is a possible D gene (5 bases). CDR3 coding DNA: TGTGCCAGCAGAAAGGGACGGAGTCAGCCCCAGCATTTT. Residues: CASRKGRSQPQHF.